A selection of T cell receptor beta chains follows, all from one sample in a study of T cells in Graves' hyperthyroidism and ophthalmopathy. MiXCR, applied by TCRdb to the multiplex PCR reads, yields one record per CDR3 protein. The repertoire holds 490,000 or so distinct CDR3 sequences, with around 20% as singletons. The sample consisted of blood. Receptors were obtained from a man aged 40-49 years with Graves' ophthalmopathy. Both conserved end residues are trimmed from each CDR3.

TRBJ2-7,TRBV5-1,ASSPGRFEQY
TRBJ1-2,TRBV6-1,ASRTGPGYGYT
TRBJ2-5,TRBV7-2,ASSLGPSGRTGGQETQY
TRBJ2-7,TRBV7-9,ASSLAGGLYEQY
TRBJ2-7,TRBV27,ASSLGPKSYEQY
TRBJ2-4,TRBV30,AWSPRGTGALAKNIQY
TRBJ2-5,TRBV7-9,ASSFWASREETQY
TRBJ1-2,TRBV2,ASSEQRTGKGYT
TRBJ2-7,TRBV2,ASSEVLAASPYEQY
TRBJ2-2,TRBV4-2,ASSQDRTYSTGELF
TRBJ2-1,TRBV11-2,ASSLDVRSRSPLIEQF
TRBJ1-2,TRBV6-2/TRBV6-3,ASSYSGRGNGYT
TRBJ1-4,TRBV2,ASSEGDRQNEKLF
TRBJ2-5,TRBV18,ASSPPMERETQY
TRBJ2-7,TRBV3-2,ASSQEPWPSYEQY
TRBJ2-2,TRBV7-9,ASREAGGTGELF
TRBJ2-1,TRBV7-3,ASSLSAGLGNEQF
TRBJ1-5,TRBV27,ASSPRRGQSQPQH
TRBJ2-5,TRBV7-2,ASSTGTPGGTQY
TRBJ2-4,TRBV12-3/TRBV12-4,ASSLRGEGNIQY
TRBJ2-5,TRBV5-1,ASGTAGGQETQY
TRBJ1-5,TRBV20-1,SAWSLQAQH
TRBJ2-1,TRBV2,ASSTAYNEQF
TRBJ2-6,TRBV6-5,ASSSPGSGSSGANVLT
TRBJ2-3,TRBV6-2/TRBV6-3,ASSYPDSDTQY
TRBJ2-1,TRBV18,ASSSRPPGLADYNEQF
TRBJ2-5,TRBV2,ATGTATQY
TRBJ2-7,TRBV11-2,ASSPVRGLHEQY
TRBJ2-1,TRBV11-2,ASSYHTGTSGRGHEQF
TRBJ1-5,TRBV6-1,AGALGVNSQPQH
TRBJ2-3,TRBV27,ASSPSSGMSTDTQY
TRBJ1-2,TRBV5-1,ASSLTGLSDYGYT
TRBJ2-7,TRBV13,ASSFWTSGRLPSSYEQY
TRBJ2-7,TRBV14,ASSQGRTSGRVPYEQY
TRBJ1-2,TRBV12-3/TRBV12-4,ASSLESTAHYGYT
TRBJ2-3,TRBV19,ASSITGGRSTDTQY
TRBJ2-1,TRBV5-8,ASSARVGQF
TRBJ1-1,TRBV20-1,RLAGETNTEAF
TRBJ2-1,TRBV20-1,SARDVRLAGFYNEQF
TRBJ2-5,TRBV7-9,ASSYGAFQY
TRBJ1-5,TRBV27,ASSLGSLTGEDQPQH
TRBJ2-4,TRBV20-1,SARQGRRENIQY
TRBJ2-2,TRBV29-1,SVAAASGRATVGELF
TRBJ2-6,TRBV30,AWSETGFSGANVLT
TRBJ1-1,TRBV5-6,ASNFRARNTEAF
TRBJ2-1,TRBV6-1,ASSFHRTPSYNEQF
TRBJ2-5,TRBV10-3,AISESQGETQY
TRBJ2-2,TRBV20-1,SARVEGNTGELF
TRBJ2-2,TRBV19,ASSPHPLNGGENTGELF
TRBJ2-7,TRBV2,ASNDRGGTGEQY
TRBJ2-3,TRBV20-1,SARDLEREGTDTQY
TRBJ1-2,TRBV12-3/TRBV12-4,ASSLVTGGFGYT
TRBJ2-7,TRBV12-3/TRBV12-4,ASSLSSLSSYEQY
TRBJ1-2,TRBV29-1,SVDTVGDGTYGYT
TRBJ2-7,TRBV3-1,ASSQVVQDFSYEQY
TRBJ1-2,TRBV20-1,SALREDYGYT
TRBJ2-1,TRBV11-2,ASTWAPPSGGIYNEQF
TRBJ2-3,TRBV11-2,ASSPISDTQY
TRBJ2-1,TRBV7-9,ASSMSGTSGKSYNEQF
TRBJ1-4,TRBV20-1,SARPPDGKGIRKLF